This TCR beta chain was recovered during a study of CD8+ T cells in alopecia areata. Study results and limitations: Higher clonality was seen in lesional scalp than in normal scalp, especially in alopecia totalis/universalis.

Once RNA had been extracted, it was reverse transcribed into cDNA to act as the sequencing template. Profiling relied on immunoSEQ multiplex PCR, and the TCRdb table lists in-frame clones only, not all of them. This sample carries about 110,000 clones, about 83% of them seen once, and the ten largest clones take about 24%. Treatment described: oral pan-JAK inhibitor, 5-10 mg twice daily. Sorting from PBMCs produced CD4+ and CD8+ T cells. With 1 base removed from V and 0 bases from J, the gap between germline ends came to 7 bases. The CDR3 consists of 14 residues. The V gene's germline CDR1 is SEHNR and CDR2 FQNEAQ (reference sequence). Comment on this clone: The antigen is unknown. Other nucleotide sequences from this sample produce the same CDR3.

This clonotype was obtained from a human donor with alopecia areata. The genes are TRBV7-9 and TRBJ2-7; TRBD1 is a possible D gene (5 bases). This specimen consisted of CD8+ T cells sorted from blood, obtained at week 24, from a patient treated with tofacitinib. Here the CDR3 DNA reads TGTGCCAGCAGCTTAGAGGGGTCCTCCTACGAGCAGTACTTC. Protein product: CASSLEGSSYEQYF.